This T cell receptor beta chain was found in a study of patients and donors after allogeneic stem cell transplantation. V was cut by 6 bases and J by 7 bases, with 7 bases left in between. This CDR3 is built from 10 residues. TCRdb re-derived calls from the RT-PCR reads in MiXCR, one entry per CDR3 protein. The data contain 20,000 to 30,000 distinct CDR3 sequences, 8% to 10% of them seen just once; the ten biggest clones take up about 50%. The specimen sequenced was blood, either unsorted or a sorted T cell fraction (not recorded which). This chain links TRBV12-3 or TRBV12-4 with TRBJ2-7, with D perhaps given as TRBD1 or TRBD2 (6 bases each). This receptor was identified in a human donor who was either an allogeneic HSCT recipient or a stem cell or donor lymphocyte infusion donor (not recorded which). It is not recorded whose cells these are; they may come from a transplant donor. This chain's CDR3 is CASRGGEQYF. The CDR3 DNA sequence: TGTGCCAGCAGAGGGGGGGAGCAGTACTTC.